Below, 27 T cell receptor beta chains from the same sample are listed, as sequenced in a study of T cell changes during pregnancy in multiple sclerosis. Profiling relied on immunoSEQ multiplex PCR, and the TCRdb table lists in-frame clones only, not all of them. Among about 11,000 clones, about 89% were seen once, and the ten largest hold about 5.1%. This specimen was CD8+ T cells from peripheral blood mononuclear cells, taken in the first trimester of pregnancy. Receptors originate from a female donor in good health, enrolled as a control in a pregnancy study.

The chain couples TRBV6-1 to TRBJ2-7; weak D call: TRBD1 (6 bases). Germline lookup yields CDR1 MNHNS and CDR2 SASEGT. Trimming took 0 bases from V and 2 from J, leaving 11 bases between them. CDR3 length: 15 amino acids. The DNA of the CDR3 is TGTGCCAGCAGTGAAGCGGCAGGGGAAGCCTACGAGCAGTACTTC. Translation: CASSEAAGEAYEQYF.

This clone has just a few counts. The rearrangement links TRBV4-2 to TRBJ2-1; 10 bases are a match to TRBD2. V dropped 0 bases and J dropped 4; count of bases not matched to a gene: 3. Germline loops: CDR1 LGHNA, CDR2 YNFKEQ. There are 16 residues in the CDR3. DNA of the CDR3: TGTGCCAGCAGCCAAGACCCTAGCGGGGGTTACAATGAGCAGTTCTTC. Protein product: CASSQDPSGGYNEQFF.

The rearrangement joins TRBV27 to TRBJ1-2; TRBD1 agrees at 12 bases. Losses at the gene ends were 5 bases for V and 7 bases for J; bases not matched to a gene: 8. The CDR3 runs to 15 residues. Per the germline V gene, CDR1 is MNHEY and CDR2 is SMNVEV (reference sequence). CDR3 sequence (DNA): TGTGCCAGCAGTCTCACGGGACAGGGGGCGTTTGGCTACACCTTC. This codes for CASSLTGQGAFGYTF.

The chain is built from TRBV19 and TRBJ1-1, with 7 bases lining up with TRBD1. The V and J ends lost 7 bases and 10 bases, in that order; junction bases with no gene match: 15. The CDR3 is made up of 14 amino acids. Germline lookup yields CDR1 LNHDA and CDR2 SQIVND (reference sequence). The CDR3 protein is CASTVGQLISGAFF. In DNA, the CDR3 is TGTGCCAGTACGGTGGGACAGCTAATCAGTGGAGCTTTCTTT.

The V gene is TRBV2, the J gene TRBJ2-7; 9 bases map to TRBD1. The length of the CDR3 is 14 residues. The J segment lost 2 bases and the V segment lost 4 bases, leaving 3 bases of the junction unmatched. Germline V gene lookup returns CDR1 SNHLY and CDR2 FYNNEI. Here the CDR3 DNA reads TGTGCCAGCAGTGCACGGGACAGGGCCTACGAGCAGTACTTC. Translation gives CASSARDRAYEQYF.

This clone came up a few times. The rearrangement uses TRBV4-2 and TRBJ1-2; possible D gene TRBD1, 5 bases. The germline V and J ends were trimmed by 0 bases and 4 bases, with 12 bases remaining between them. CDR3 size: 15 residues. Germline V gene sequence: CDR1 LGHNA, CDR2 YNFKEQ. The CDR3 coding sequence is TGTGCCAGCAGCCAAGATCAGGGACTTCTCTATGGCTACACCTTC. As protein: CASSQDQGLLYGYTF.

The chain has TRBV21-1 and TRBJ1-5; TRBD1 is the table's D call and was not checked against the DNA. TRBV21-1 is assigned pseudogene status. CDR3 size: 19 residues. CDR3 in amino acids: CASSKGEGRGHDSNQPQHF. CDR3 coding DNA: TGTGCCAGCAGCAAAGGGGAGGGCAGGGGGCATGATAGCAATCAGCCCCAGCATTTT.

The rearrangement joins TRBV21-1 to TRBJ2-3; the table's TRBD2 call for D was not verified on the DNA. TRBV21-1 is a pseudogene locus. CDR3 length: 15 amino acids. Written as DNA, the CDR3 is TGTGCCAGCAGCAAACTAGCGGGGGGGGCCGATACGCAGTATTTT. Amino acids: CASSKLAGGADTQYF.

This clone was counted a single time. The J gene is TRBJ1-2, the V gene TRBV6-5; D may be TRBD1 (6 bases). The V end was cut by 2 bases, the J end by 1 base, with 11 bases between. This CDR3 is built from 15 residues. The germline gives CDR1 MNHEY, CDR2 SVGAGI. The chain's CDR3 is CASSYLQGINYGYTF. The CDR3 DNA reads as TGTGCCAGCAGTTACCTTCAGGGGATTAACTATGGCTACACCTTC.

This clone was recorded only once. This chain links TRBV29-1 with TRBJ2-6; D perhaps matches TRBD1 (6 bases). Germline-derived CDR1 and CDR2 are SQVTM and ANQGSEA. The CDR3 runs to 16 residues. V lost 3 bases to trimming and J lost 0 bases, with 12 bases between them. The CDR3 sequence is CSVEEQGRSGANVLTF. CDR3 nucleotide sequence: TGCAGCGTTGAGGAACAGGGCCGCTCTGGGGCCAACGTCCTGACTTTC.

This clone was seen only a few times. The J gene is TRBJ2-6, the V gene TRBV4-2, with 12 nucleotides matching TRBD2. Germline lookup yields CDR1 LGHNA and CDR2 YNFKEQ. V shed 0 bases and J 0 bases; nucleotides not matched to a gene: 3. This CDR3 region has 19 residues. In DNA form, the CDR3 reads TGTGCCAGCAGCCAAGAGACTAGCGGGGGTCTCTCTGGGGCCAACGTCCTGACTTTC. It is translated as CASSQETSGGLSGANVLTF.

This clone was seen a handful of times. The chain is built from TRBV15 and TRBJ1-3; D call uncertain. CDR1 LNHNV and CDR2 YYDKDF come from the germline V gene (reference sequence). The CDR3 totals 13 residues. V shed 0 bases and J shed 7 bases, with 7 bases lying between them. The DNA of the CDR3 is TGTGCCACCAGCAGAGATAGGCGGAACACCATATATTTT. Translating gives CATSRDRRNTIYF.

This clone has a single count. This rearrangement joins TRBV4-3 to TRBJ2-5; D uncertain. V lost 0 bases, J lost 1 base, and 9 bases lay in between. This CDR3 is built from 15 residues. CDR1 is LGHNA, CDR2 YSLEER, per germline. The CDR3 here is CASSQDLDTQETQYF. Here the CDR3 DNA reads TGCGCCAGCAGCCAAGATTTAGACACCCAAGAGACCCAGTACTTC.

This chain links TRBV9 with TRBJ2-1, with 16 positions matching TRBD2. Trimming cost V 2 bases and J 7 bases; bases outside gene matches: 6. CDR3 length: 17 residues. Germline V gene data show CDR1 as SGDLS and CDR2 as YYNGEE. The CDR3 DNA follows: TGTGCCAGCAGCGTGCCCGGGACTAGCGGGGGGGAGAATGAGCAGTTCTTC. This gives the protein CASSVPGTSGGENEQFF.

The chain links TRBV6-4 to TRBJ1-1, with 11 bases lining up with TRBD1. In germline, CDR1 is MRHNA, CDR2 SNTAGT. Losses at the gene ends were 3 bases for V and 4 bases for J; bases not matched to a gene: 4. This CDR3 has 15 amino acids. CDR3 amino acids: CASSESGTGGTEAFF. DNA for the CDR3: TGTGCCAGCAGTGAGTCCGGGACAGGGGGCACTGAAGCTTTCTTT.

V gene TRBV6-5 combines with J gene TRBJ2-7; TRBD1 matches at 9 bases. Trimming removed 0 bases from V and 0 bases from J; junction bases left unmatched: 3. CDR1 MNHEY and CDR2 SVGAGI come from the germline V gene. The CDR3 has 16 residues. CDR3 coding DNA: TGTGCCAGCAGTTACTCTAGGACAGGGGCCTCCTACGAGCAGTACTTC. Protein: CASSYSRTGASYEQYF.

The rearrangement joins TRBV7-3 to TRBJ2-7, with TRBD2 matching over 7 bases. Germline V gene data show CDR1 as SGHTA and CDR2 as FQGTGA. The CDR3 totals 14 residues. Trimming removed 6 bases from V and 2 bases from J; junction bases left unmatched: 7. The CDR3 DNA sequence: TGTGCCAGCAGTAACCCGGGACTAACCTACGAGCAGTACTTC. It codes for CASSNPGLTYEQYF.

This chain uses TRBV9 with TRBJ2-5, with D possibly being TRBD1 (5 bases). CDR1 SGDLS and CDR2 YYNGEE come from the germline V gene. V dropped 1 base and J dropped 4 bases, with 14 bases sitting between them. The CDR3 is 15 amino acids. The CDR3 DNA is TGTGCCAGCAGCGTAAGTGCAGGGTATGCAGAGACCCAGTACTTC. It specifies CASSVSAGYAETQYF.

The V and J genes are TRBV5-6 and TRBJ1-2; 7 nucleotides agree with TRBD1. Losses at the gene ends were 4 bases for V and 4 bases for J; bases not matched to a gene: 7. Germline CDR1 reads SGHDT; CDR2 reads YYEEEE. This CDR3 has 14 amino acids. CDR3 sequence: CASSLQTGSYGYTF. In nucleotides, the CDR3 is TGTGCCAGCAGCCTACAGACAGGGTCCTATGGCTACACCTTC. Full variable domain (remainder filled in from reference TRBV5-6 and TRBJ1-2): DAGVTQSPTHLIKTRGQQVTLRCSPKSGHDTVSWYQQALGQGPQFIFQYYEEEERQRGNFPDRFSGHQFPNYSSELNVNALLLGDSALYLCASSLQTGSYGYTFGSGTRLTVV.

CDR3 DNA: TGTGCCAGCAGCCTAACAGGGGGCGATCAGCCCCAGCATTTT. Translating gives CASSLTGGDQPQHF. The chain recombines TRBV11-2 with TRBJ1-5; 9 bases line up with TRBD1. V trimming: 5 bases; J trimming: 5 bases; junction bases outside the gene matches: 4. CDR1 and CDR2 from the germline V gene are SGHAT and FQNNGV. The CDR3 loop spans 14 amino acids.

The V and J genes are TRBV25-1 and TRBJ2-7, with TRBD1 matching over 7 bases. The CDR3 contains 14 residues. V was clipped by 3 bases and J by 0 bases; unmatched bases: 2. CDR1 is MGHDK and CDR2 is SYGVNS in the germline V gene. The CDR3 spells CASSETGHSYEQYF. The DNA of the CDR3 is TGTGCCAGCAGTGAGACAGGGCACTCCTACGAGCAGTACTTC.

This clone has only a few counts. As DNA, the CDR3 is TGTGCCAGCAGTGAGGGGGCCCACGATACGCAGTATTTT. Encoded protein: CASSEGAHDTQYF. This sequence joins TRBV6-4 and TRBJ2-3, with D possibly matching TRBD1 (6 bases). The V gene's germline CDR1 is MRHNA and CDR2 SNTAGT. CDR3 length: 13 residues. V lost 3 bases and J 6 bases, leaving 10 bases between the germline ends.

V usage is TRBV18 and J usage is TRBJ2-3; D uncertain. CDR3 length: 12 amino acids. The germline gives CDR1 KGHSH, CDR2 LQKENI. V was cut by 3 bases and J by 6 bases, with 7 bases left in between. Here the CDR3 reads CASSPPFDTQYF. DNA of the CDR3: TGTGCCAGCTCACCCCCCTTCGATACGCAGTATTTT.

The chain joins TRBV7-6 to TRBJ1-1, with TRBD1 matching over 11 bases. There are 16 residues in the CDR3. J was trimmed by 6 bases and V by 4 bases; bases with no gene match: 10. Germline assignment: CDR1 SGHVS and CDR2 FNYEAQ. The CDR3 region has the DNA TGTGCCAGCAGCTCTTACCGGGACAGGGGGTCTTCTGAAGCTTTCTTT. This sequence encodes CASSSYRDRGSSEAFF.

The chain uses TRBV6-1 and TRBJ2-1; TRBD1 matches at 9 bases. The V and J ends lost 7 bases and 8 bases, in that order; junction bases with no gene match: 9. The CDR3 has 14 residues. CDR1 is MNHNS, CDR2 SASEGT, per germline. The CDR3 sequence: CASTEGTGSDEQFF. In DNA form, the CDR3 reads TGTGCCAGCACCGAAGGGACAGGGAGCGATGAGCAGTTCTTC.

V and J are TRBV18 and TRBJ2-3; 15 bases are shared with TRBD2. The CDR3 is made up of 19 amino acids. Germline V gene sequence: CDR1 KGHSH, CDR2 LQKENI. Trimming at V came to 3 bases and at J to 0 bases, leaving 7 bases not matched to a gene. The CDR3 nucleotides read TGTGCCAGCTCACCCTCCGGACTAGCGGGGGGGCTTAGCACAGATACGCAGTATTTT. As protein: CASSPSGLAGGLSTDTQYF.

The chain couples TRBV27 to TRBJ1-1; D gene ambiguous. The CDR3 extends over 15 amino acids. Trimming shortened V by 5 bases and J by 0 bases, and 13 bases separated the two germline ends. In germline, CDR1 is MNHEY, CDR2 SMNVEV (reference sequence). CDR3 coding DNA: TGTGCCAGCAGTCCCGAGTGGAGTATGAACACTGAAGCTTTCTTT. Its protein product is CASSPEWSMNTEAFF.